This TCR beta chain stems from a study of blood T cell repertoires in COVID-19. Study information: Material from acute and convalescent COVID-19 was sourced from the United States, Italy and Spain.

This clone was found once. Authors' processing steps: Amplification of reference gene primers was used by the study to estimate nucleated cell counts. The protocol was immunoSEQ multiplex PCR, while the TCRdb copy is restricted to in-frame clones and leaves out a portion. That table furnishes V, J and clone size, whereas the DNA furnished D and trimming. The data show about 130,000 clones, about 88% seen once. Per the germline V gene, CDR1 is LGHNA and CDR2 is YSLEER. After removal of 4 bases from V and 2 bases from J, the junction contained 6 bases not matched to a gene. The CDR3 length is 15 residues.

The source is a woman in her fifties or sixties who had recovered from COVID-19. Sequenced sample: PBMCs or T cells enriched from blood (not recorded which). J is TRBJ2-7 and V is TRBV4-3; 9 bases fit TRBD2. The CDR3 DNA reads TGCGCCAGCAGCCCAAGTGCGGGGGGGCCCTACGAGCAGTACTTC. Amino acid sequence: CASSPSAGGPYEQYF.